This TCR beta chain was obtained from a study of T cell responses to AZD1222 COVID-19 vaccine. Study-level findings and limits: Receipt of two AZD1222 doses was followed by a rise in Spike-specific TCR breadth and depth.

The CDR3 is 15 residues long. Germline V lookup: CDR1 SGHTA, CDR2 FQGNSA. Between the trimmed V and J ends, which lost 5 bases and 7 bases, there was a span of 17 bases. Sequenced by immunoSEQ multiplex PCR; TCRdb stores in-frame clones only, minus some. The sample carries hundreds of thousands of clones, just over 90% recorded once. Concerning this clone: Its specificity is not known.

This TCR was recovered from an adult in good health. The sample in question was peripheral blood, obtained on day 0 of MenACWY control vaccination. The chain is built from TRBV7-2 and TRBJ1-4; possible D gene TRBD1, 5 bases. CDR3: CASSQDRGSGEKLFF. DNA of the CDR3: TGTGCCAGCAGCCAAGACCGGGGGAGCGGTGAAAAACTGTTTTTT.